The 14 T cell receptor beta chains presented below share a single source sample, sequenced in a study of T cell responses to AZD1222 COVID-19 vaccine. Libraries were prepared by immunoSEQ multiplex PCR; TCRdb keeps only in-frame clonotypes and omits some of them. The sample lists around 87,000 clones; roughly 90% were seen once. The source material was peripheral blood, sampled on day 0 of AZD1222 vaccination. These receptors were obtained from an adult in good health.

J is TRBJ1-6 and V is TRBV6-1; D gene ambiguous. The CDR3 runs 14 residues. The V end was cut by 1 base, the J end by 4 bases, with 5 bases between. Germline V CDR1 and CDR2: MNHNS, SASEGT. Here the CDR3 DNA reads TGTGCCAGCAGTGAAGGGTATTATAATTCACCCCTCCACTTT. Its protein is CASSEGYYNSPLHF.

The chain couples TRBV10-3 to TRBJ2-7; no definite D call. Per germline, CDR1 ENHRY and CDR2 SYGVKD. This CDR3 is 13 amino acids long. V shed 0 bases and J shed 3 bases, with 6 bases lying between them. The CDR3 nucleotides are TGTGCCATCAGTGAGTCGGCCTACTACGAGCAGTACTTC. Translating it yields CAISESAYYEQYF.

The V and J genes are TRBV11-2 and TRBJ2-3; no clear D. The CDR3 covers 15 residues. Germline CDR1 SGHAT, CDR2 FQNNGV. Trimming removed 0 bases from V and 0 bases from J, with 7 bases in between. The CDR3 DNA is TGTGCCAGCAGCTTAGATGGAAGGAGCACAGATACGCAGTATTTT. It encodes CASSLDGRSTDTQYF.

The chain employs TRBV2 and TRBJ2-3; 8 nucleotides align to TRBD2. The germline gives CDR1 SNHLY, CDR2 FYNNEI. CDR3 size: 15 residues. With 6 bases clipped from V and 3 bases from J, the junction kept 8 bases outside the gene matches. The chain's CDR3 is CASSRGLGGTDTQYF. The CDR3 DNA is TGTGCCAGCAGCAGGGGACTAGGGGGGACAGATACGCAGTATTTT.

The genes are TRBV5-1 and TRBJ1-3; TRBD1 might be the D (6 bases). Between the trimmed V and J ends, which lost 3 bases and 0 bases, there was a span of 13 bases. The CDR3 sequence is 16 residues long. Germline loops: CDR1 SGHRS, CDR2 YFSETQ. The CDR3 nucleotides read TGCGCCAGCAGCTCAACCGGGACATTCTCTGGAAACACCATATATTTT. This encodes CASSSTGTFSGNTIYF.

The V gene is TRBV15, the J gene TRBJ2-2; D is perhaps TRBD1 (6 bases). The germline V gene has CDR1 LNHNV and CDR2 YYDKDF (reference sequence). V lost 11 bases to trimming and J lost 0 bases, with 16 bases between them. CDR3 length equals 15 residues. The CDR3 sequence: CAATDSHANTGELFF. The CDR3 coding sequence is TGTGCCGCGACGGACAGTCACGCGAACACCGGGGAGCTGTTTTTT.

V and J are TRBV7-2 and TRBJ2-5; D remains ambiguous. Germline CDR1 reads SGHTA; CDR2 reads FQGNSA. The ends were cut back, 3 bases at V and 2 bases at J, with 7 bases in the middle. The CDR3 is 13 residues long. The CDR3 region has the DNA TGTGCCAGCAGCTTCGGTCCGCAAGAGACCCAGTACTTC. It specifies CASSFGPQETQYF.

J is TRBJ1-1 and V is TRBV19, with 8 bases lining up with TRBD1. The V gene end was trimmed by 4 bases and the J gene end by 0 bases; junction bases not matched to a gene: 7. CDR3 length: 16 residues. Germline V gene lookup returns CDR1 LNHDA and CDR2 SQIVND (reference sequence). The CDR3 DNA reads TGTGCCAGTAGTAAAAGGACAGGGCCCTTGAACACTGAAGCTTTCTTT. This encodes CASSKRTGPLNTEAFF.

This chain uses TRBV5-1 with TRBJ2-5; perhaps TRBD1 as D (5 bases). This CDR3 is built from 15 residues. The germline CDR1 and CDR2 sequences are SGHRS and YFSETQ. V dropped 5 bases and J dropped 2 bases, with 16 bases sitting between them. The CDR3 coding sequence is TGCGCCAGCAGGGAGAGTTTCAGGGAACAAGAGACCCAGTACTTC. It specifies CASRESFREQETQYF.

V usage is TRBV4-3 and J usage is TRBJ1-6, with no clear D. Germline CDR1 reads LGHNA; CDR2 reads YSLEER. V was shortened by 5 bases and J by 0 bases, with 8 bases between the two germline ends. The CDR3 runs to 15 residues. CDR3 in amino acids: CASSSSSSYNSPLHF. In DNA, the CDR3 is TGCGCCAGCAGCTCAAGTAGCTCCTATAATTCACCCCTCCACTTT.

The count of this clone is one. The chain carries TRBV7-9 and TRBJ1-2, with D hard to call. Trimming took off 1 base at V and 4 bases at J, with 10 bases between the two ends. The CDR3 runs to 14 residues. The germline CDR1 and CDR2 sequences are SEHNR and FQNEAQ (reference sequence). The CDR3 loop reads CASSLEGRSYGYTF. In DNA form, the CDR3 reads TGTGCCAGCAGCTTAGAGGGAAGGAGCTATGGCTACACCTTC.

The chain uses TRBV7-2 and TRBJ1-3; no firm D call. Germline loops: CDR1 SGHTA, CDR2 FQGNSA. Trimming shortened V by 1 base and J by 2 bases, and 9 bases separated the two germline ends. The CDR3 is 15 residues long. The CDR3 loop reads CASSLVGAAGNTIYF. Written as DNA, the CDR3 is TGTGCCAGCAGCTTAGTTGGAGCTGCTGGAAACACCATATATTTT. Combining the CDR3 with reference TRBV7-2 and TRBJ1-3 gives the whole variable domain GAGVSQSPSNKVTEKGKDVELRCDPISGHTALYWYRQSLGQGLEFLIYFQGNSAPDKSGLPSDRFSAERTGGSVSTLTIQRTQQEDSAVYLCASSLVGAAGNTIYFGEGSWLTVV.

The chain employs TRBV3-1 (or the pseudogene TRBV3-2) and TRBJ1-1, with TRBD1 matching 7 bases. The trim removed 1 base at V and 0 bases at J, leaving 8 bases unmatched. Germline CDR1 is LGHDT and CDR2 is YNNKEL (reference sequence). The CDR3 consists of 17 residues. Here the CDR3 DNA reads TGTGCCAGCAGCCAAGGCCTAGTCAGGGGGATGAACACTGAAGCTTTCTTT. Translation gives CASSQGLVRGMNTEAFF.

The chain uses TRBV11-2 and TRBJ2-2, with 8 bases aligning to TRBD2. Losses at the gene ends were 5 bases for V and 5 bases for J; bases not matched to a gene: 7. Germline CDR1 and CDR2: SGHAT and FQNNGV. CDR3 length: 15 amino acids. The CDR3 region has the DNA TGTGCCAGCAGCGCTCGGACTAGCCCGACCGGGGAGCTGTTTTTT. This encodes CASSARTSPTGELFF.